The clone carrying this T cell receptor (beta chain) was found a few times. These data belong to a study of blood T cell repertoires in COVID-19. Clones were read by immunoSEQ multiplex PCR, and TCRdb kept only the in-frame ones, dropping some. The sample carries 300,000 to 400,000 clones, about 90% recorded once. The CDR3 contains 12 residues. Deletions cut 6 bases from V and 8 bases from J, with 10 bases between. This TCR derives from a woman in her forties or fifties with COVID-19, enrolled during active disease. What was sequenced was peripheral blood. V is TRBV12-3 or TRBV12-4 and J is TRBJ1-4, with unresolved D. The DNA of the CDR3 is TGTGCCAGCAGCTTGCCGCGGGAAAAACTGTTTTTT. Translated: CASSLPREKLFF.